This T cell receptor (beta chain) was identified in a study of T cell changes during pregnancy in multiple sclerosis. Only in-frame clones appear in the TCRdb table, and some are missing; sequencing was by immunoSEQ multiplex PCR. The sample carries 50,000 to 75,000 clones, nearly 95% recorded once. The V end was cut by 5 bases, the J end by 7 bases, with 17 bases between. The CDR3 extends over 15 amino acids. Germline CDR1 and CDR2: PRHDT and FYEKMQ (reference sequence). This clone has a single count. V gene TRBV13 combines with J gene TRBJ1-4, with D maybe TRBD1 (6 bases). The receptor comes from a female donor with multiple sclerosis, enrolled in a pregnancy study. The starting material was CD8+ T cells from peripheral blood mononuclear cells, obtained in the third trimester of pregnancy. DNA for the CDR3: TGTGCCAGCAGCCTTGAGGGGGAAAGGCGTGAAAAACTGTTTTTT. This encodes CASSLEGERREKLFF. Looking up the rest from reference TRBV13 and TRBJ1-4 gives the full variable domain: AAGVIQSPRHLIKEKRETATLKCYPIPRHDTVYWYQQGPGQDPQFLISFYEKMQSDKGSIPDRFSAQQFSDYHSELNMSSLELGDSALYFCASSLEGERREKLFFGSGTQLSVL.